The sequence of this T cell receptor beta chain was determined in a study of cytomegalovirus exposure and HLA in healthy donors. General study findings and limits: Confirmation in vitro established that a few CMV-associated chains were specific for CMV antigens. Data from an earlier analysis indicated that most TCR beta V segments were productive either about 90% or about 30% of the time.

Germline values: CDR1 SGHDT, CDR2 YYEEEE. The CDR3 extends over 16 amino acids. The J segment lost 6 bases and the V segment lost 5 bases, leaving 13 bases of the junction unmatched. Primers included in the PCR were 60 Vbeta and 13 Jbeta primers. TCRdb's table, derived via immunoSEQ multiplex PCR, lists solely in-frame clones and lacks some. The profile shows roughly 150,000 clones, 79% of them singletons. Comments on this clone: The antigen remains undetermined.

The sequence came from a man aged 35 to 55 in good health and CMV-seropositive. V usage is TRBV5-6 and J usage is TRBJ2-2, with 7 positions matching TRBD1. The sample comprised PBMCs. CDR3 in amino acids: CASRDGTGVRSGELFF. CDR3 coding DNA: TGTGCCAGCAGAGACGGAACAGGGGTCAGGTCCGGGGAGCTGTTTTTT.